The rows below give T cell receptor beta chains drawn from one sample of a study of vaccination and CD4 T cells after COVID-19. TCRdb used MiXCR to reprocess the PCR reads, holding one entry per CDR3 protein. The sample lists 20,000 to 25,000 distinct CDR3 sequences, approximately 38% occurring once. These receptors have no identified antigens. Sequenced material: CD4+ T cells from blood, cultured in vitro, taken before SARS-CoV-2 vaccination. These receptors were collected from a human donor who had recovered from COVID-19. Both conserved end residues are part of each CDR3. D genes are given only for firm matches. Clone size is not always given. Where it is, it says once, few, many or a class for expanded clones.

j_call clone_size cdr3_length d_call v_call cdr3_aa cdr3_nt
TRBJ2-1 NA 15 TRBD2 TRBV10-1 CASSESALAVNEQFF TGCGCCAGCAGTGAGTCTGCTCTAGCGGTCAATGAGCAGTTCTTC
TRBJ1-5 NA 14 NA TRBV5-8 CASSGGSHNQPQHF TGTGCCAGCAGCGGCGGGAGCCACAATCAGCCCCAGCATTTT
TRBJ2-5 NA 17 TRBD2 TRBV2 CASGKWGSSGVSQTQYF TGTGCCAGCGGGAAGTGGGGCAGCAGCGGGGTGTCTCAGACCCAGTACTTC
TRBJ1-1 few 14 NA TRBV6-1 CASSATIMNTEAFF TGTGCCAGCAGTGCGACGATCATGAACACTGAAGCTTTCTTT
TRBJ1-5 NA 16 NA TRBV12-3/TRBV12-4 CASSTRTGTSNQPQHF TGTGCCAGCAGTACCCGGACGGGGACGAGCAATCAGCCCCAGCATTTT
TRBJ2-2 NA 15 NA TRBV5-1 CASRQTTTRTGELFF TGCGCCAGCAGGCAGACAACCACGAGAACCGGGGAGCTGTTTTTT
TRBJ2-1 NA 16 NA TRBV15 CATSRAGGVSYNEQFF TGTGCCACCAGCAGAGCTGGGGGAGTCTCCTACAATGAGCAGTTCTTC
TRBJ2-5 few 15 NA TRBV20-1 CSARDFEGPLQTQYF TGCAGTGCTAGAGATTTCGAGGGACCACTGCAGACCCAGTACTTC
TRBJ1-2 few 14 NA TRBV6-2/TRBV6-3 CASSYSQVNYGYTF TGTGCCAGCAGTTACTCCCAAGTAAACTATGGCTACACCTTC
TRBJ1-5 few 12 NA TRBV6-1 CASSRRGQPQHF TGTGCCAGCAGTCGTAGAGGTCAGCCCCAGCATTTT
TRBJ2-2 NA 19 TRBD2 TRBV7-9 CASSLVIGLAVSNTGELFF TGTGCCAGCAGCTTAGTGATCGGACTAGCGGTCTCGAACACCGGGGAGCTGTTTTTT
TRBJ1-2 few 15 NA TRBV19 CASSSSFGGRNGYTF TGTGCCAGTAGCTCTTCCTTTGGGGGTAGGAATGGCTACACCTTC
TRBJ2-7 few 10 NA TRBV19 CASSIHEQYF TGTGCCAGTAGTATCCACGAGCAGTACTTC
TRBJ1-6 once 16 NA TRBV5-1 CASTTGTGPSNSPLHF TGCGCCAGCACAACAGGCACCGGGCCCTCTAATTCACCCCTCCACTTT
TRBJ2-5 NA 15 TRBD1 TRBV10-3 CAISEGTGGFVTQYF TGTGCCATCAGTGAGGGGACAGGGGGATTCGTGACCCAGTACTTC
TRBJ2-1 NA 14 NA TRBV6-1 CASQKKSSYNEQFF TGTGCCAGCCAGAAGAAGAGCTCCTACAATGAGCAGTTCTTC
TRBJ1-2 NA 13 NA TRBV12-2 CASRLRPDYGYTF TGTGCAAGTCGCTTACGGCCCGACTATGGCTACACCTTC
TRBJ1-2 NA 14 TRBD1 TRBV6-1 CASSPTTGAYGYTF TGTGCCAGCAGTCCTACGACAGGGGCCTATGGCTACACCTTC
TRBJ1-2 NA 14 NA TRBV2 CASSQTGPNYGYTF TGTGCCAGCAGTCAAACAGGGCCGAACTATGGCTACACCTTC
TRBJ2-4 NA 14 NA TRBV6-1 CASRGTGAKNIQYF TGTGCCAGCAGAGGGACGGGAGCCAAAAACATTCAGTACTTC
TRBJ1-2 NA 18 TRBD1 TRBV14 CASSQGPTGEATNYGYTF TGTGCCAGCAGCCAAGGTCCGACAGGGGAAGCGACTAACTATGGCTACACCTTC
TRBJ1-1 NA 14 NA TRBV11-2 CASSPGLVSTEAFF TGTGCCAGCAGCCCCGGTTTAGTTAGCACTGAAGCTTTCTTT
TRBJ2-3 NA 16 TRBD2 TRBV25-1 CASSDSLGRGTDTQYF TGTGCCAGCAGTGATTCACTAGGGAGGGGCACAGATACGCAGTATTTT
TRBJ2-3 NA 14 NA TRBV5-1 CASSLVSDTDTQYF TGCGCCAGCAGCTTGGTGTCCGACACAGATACGCAGTATTTT
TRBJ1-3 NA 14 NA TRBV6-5 CASSYSRVGNTIYF TGTGCCAGCAGTTACTCGAGGGTTGGAAACACCATATATTTT
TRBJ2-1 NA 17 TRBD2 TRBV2 CASSPVGAGSVYNEQFF TGTGCCAGCAGTCCCGTAGGAGCGGGATCGGTATACAATGAGCAGTTCTTC
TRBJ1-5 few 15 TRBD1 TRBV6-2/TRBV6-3 CASRVQGAGNQPQHF TGTGCCAGCAGGGTTCAGGGGGCTGGCAATCAGCCCCAGCATTTT
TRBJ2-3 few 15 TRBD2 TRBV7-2 CASSRTSGTADTQYF TGTGCCAGCAGCCGGACTAGTGGCACGGCGGATACGCAGTATTTT
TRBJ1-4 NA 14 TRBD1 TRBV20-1 CSARSGQGDEKLFF TGCAGTGCTAGATCAGGACAGGGGGATGAAAAACTGTTTTTT
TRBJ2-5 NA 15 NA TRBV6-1 CASSEQGRRGETQYF TGTGCCAGCAGTGAACAGGGGAGAAGGGGAGAGACCCAGTACTTC
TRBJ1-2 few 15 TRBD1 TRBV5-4 CASSPRTGLNYGYTF TGTGCCAGCAGCCCTAGGACAGGGCTAAACTATGGCTACACCTTC
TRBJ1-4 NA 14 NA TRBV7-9 CASSLAASTAKLFF TGTGCCAGCAGCTTAGCCGCTTCGACGGCCAAACTGTTTTTT
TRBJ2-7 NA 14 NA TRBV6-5 CASSYSRTSYEQYF TGTGCCAGCAGTTACTCCAGAACTTCCTACGAGCAGTACTTC
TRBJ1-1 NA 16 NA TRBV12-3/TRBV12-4 CASSLAARQFDTEAFF TGTGCCAGCAGTTTAGCGGCGCGTCAGTTCGACACTGAAGCTTTCTTT
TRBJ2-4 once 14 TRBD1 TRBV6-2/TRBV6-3 CASRIGQGDGIQYF TGTGCCAGCAGAATCGGACAGGGGGACGGCATTCAGTACTTC
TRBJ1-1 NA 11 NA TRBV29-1 CSGRVLSEAFF TGCAGCGGCCGGGTATTGTCTGAAGCTTTCTTT
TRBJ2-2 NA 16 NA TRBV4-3 CASSQENRVNTGELFF TGCGCCAGCAGCCAAGAGAACAGGGTGAACACCGGGGAGCTGTTTTTT
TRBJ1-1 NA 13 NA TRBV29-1 CSVQTGWATEAFF TGCAGCGTCCAAACAGGGTGGGCCACTGAAGCTTTCTTT
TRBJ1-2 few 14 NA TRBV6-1 CASSEGDNLRGYTF TGTGCCAGCAGTGAAGGCGATAATCTAAGGGGCTACACCTTC
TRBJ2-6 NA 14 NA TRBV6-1 CASRESSGANVLTF TGTGCCAGCAGAGAAAGCTCTGGGGCCAACGTCCTGACTTTC
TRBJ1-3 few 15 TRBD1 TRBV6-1 CASSALTGAGNTIYF TGTGCCAGCAGTGCACTAACAGGGGCTGGAAACACCATATATTTT
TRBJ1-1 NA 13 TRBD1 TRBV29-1 CSVVEGANTEAFF TGCAGCGTTGTCGAGGGGGCGAACACTGAAGCTTTCTTT
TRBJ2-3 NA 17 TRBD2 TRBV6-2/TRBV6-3 CASSYGLAGEGTDTQYF TGTGCCAGCAGTTACGGGCTAGCGGGTGAAGGCACAGATACGCAGTATTTT
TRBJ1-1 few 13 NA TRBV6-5 CASSYSMDTEAFF TGTGCCAGCAGTTACTCCATGGACACTGAAGCTTTCTTT
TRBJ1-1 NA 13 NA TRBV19 CASPGPGRGPAFF TGTGCCAGCCCGGGCCCCGGAAGAGGTCCAGCTTTCTTT
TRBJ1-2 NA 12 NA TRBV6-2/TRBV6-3 CAASPANYGYTF TGTGCCGCCAGCCCCGCGAACTATGGCTACACCTTC